The T cell receptor (beta chain) under discussion was sequenced for a study of cytomegalovirus exposure and HLA in healthy donors. The overall study: The 90 to 150 validation repertoires and the roughly 690 first-cohort repertoires shared a platform, a later analysis reported.

Sequencing used immunoSEQ multiplex PCR; TCRdb keeps in-frame clones, though not all of them. The table records a few hundred thousand clones, almost 90% of them present only once. Germline CDR1 MNHEY, CDR2 SVGAGI. The CDR3 covers 16 residues. The V end lost 0 bases, the J end lost 1 base, and 10 bases lay between the germline ends. Donors came from a validation cohort of 95 to 150 subjects, distinct from the first 666-subject cohort. Study outcomes and limitations: The study designated fewer than 200 TCR beta chains cytomegalovirus-associated. Later, an analysis found that TCR clusters from the first cohort tended to co-occur in the roughly 120 validation repertoires.

As to this clone: No antigen is known for it.

Sequenced input: PBMCs. The sequence derives from a woman aged 18-29 years in good health and CMV-seronegative. V is TRBV6-5 and J is TRBJ1-3, with D possibly TRBD1 on 5 matching bases. CDR3 loop: CASSYSSQVSGNTIYF. The CDR3, as DNA: TGTGCCAGCAGTTACTCATCACAGGTATCTGGAAACACCATATATTTT.